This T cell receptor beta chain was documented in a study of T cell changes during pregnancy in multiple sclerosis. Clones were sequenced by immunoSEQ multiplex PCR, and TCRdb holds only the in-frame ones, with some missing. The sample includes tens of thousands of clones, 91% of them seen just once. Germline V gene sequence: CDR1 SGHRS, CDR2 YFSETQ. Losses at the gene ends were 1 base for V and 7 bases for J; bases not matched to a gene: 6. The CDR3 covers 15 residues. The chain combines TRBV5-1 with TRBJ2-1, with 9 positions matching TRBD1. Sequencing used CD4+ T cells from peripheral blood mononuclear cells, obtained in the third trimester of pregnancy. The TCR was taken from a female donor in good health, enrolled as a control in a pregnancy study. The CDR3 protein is CASSLLRTGVNEQFF. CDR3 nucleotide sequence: TGCGCCAGCAGCTTGCTTAGGACAGGGGTAAATGAGCAGTTCTTC. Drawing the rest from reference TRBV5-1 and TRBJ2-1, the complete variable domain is KAGVTQTPRYLIKTRGQQVTLSCSPISGHRSVSWYQQTPGQGLQFLFEYFSETQRNKGNFPGRFSGRQFSNSRSEMNVSTLELGDSALYLCASSLLRTGVNEQFFGPGTRLTVL.